Each of the 28 T cell receptor beta chains below was sequenced from the same sample in a study of T cell responses to AZD1222 COVID-19 vaccine. Using immunoSEQ multiplex PCR, the repertoire was profiled, and TCRdb retains in-frame clones only, with some absent. This sample yields about 100,000 clones, of which 80% to 90% are seen a single time; approximately 15% belongs to the top ten. Here the sequenced sample was peripheral blood, taken on day 0 of AZD1222 vaccination. The receptors originated from an adult in good health.

The rearrangement uses TRBV5-1 and TRBJ2-3, with a possible D match to TRBD1 (6 bases). The CDR3 is made up of 18 amino acids. Germline V gives CDR1 SGHRS, CDR2 YFSETQ. Trimming left V 3 bases short and J 0 bases short, with 20 bases between. In DNA, the CDR3 is TGCGCCAGCAGCTCTAACAGGGTTTTGCGTCCGAGCACAGATACGCAGTATTTT. It encodes CASSSNRVLRPSTDTQYF.

The genes are TRBV28 and TRBJ1-1; tentative D call: TRBD1 (5 bases). The CDR3 is made up of 16 amino acids. Deletions cut 7 bases from V and 2 bases from J, with 20 bases between. Germline-derived CDR1 and CDR2 are MDHEN and SYDVKM. CDR3 bases: TGTGCCAGCACCTCCAGCGGGAGGGGAGTTAACACTGAAGCTTTCTTT. It codes for CASTSSGRGVNTEAFF.

The V call is TRBV6-1, the J call TRBJ1-3; possible D gene TRBD1, 5 bases. This CDR3 is 16 amino acids long. Germline-derived CDR1 and CDR2 are MNHNS and SASEGT. V lost 4 bases and J lost 0, with 13 bases in between. This CDR3 is CASSATGGNSGNTIYF. The CDR3 DNA reads as TGTGCCAGCAGTGCCACGGGGGGGAACTCTGGAAACACCATATATTTT.

J is TRBJ1-4 and V is TRBV7-9; unclear D gene. Germline assignment: CDR1 SEHNR and CDR2 FQNEAQ (reference sequence). The CDR3 has 14 residues. The V gene lost 1 base and the J gene lost 4 bases, with 7 bases spanning the gap. CDR3 DNA: TGTGCCAGCAGCTTAGGCTCGATTAATGAAAAACTGTTTTTT. Translated: CASSLGSINEKLFF.

The chain links TRBV12-3 or TRBV12-4 to TRBJ1-2, with D maybe TRBD1 (5 bases). V was trimmed by 5 bases and J by 8 bases, leaving 9 bases between them. The CDR3 loop spans 11 amino acids. The CDR3 here is CASSPGYGYTF. CDR3 in DNA: TGTGCCAGCAGTCCAGGGTACGGCTACACCTTC.

Only a few counts were recorded for this clone. CDR3 bases: TGTGCCAGTCAAACCACGGACGGGAACACTGAAGCTTTCTTT. It codes for CASQTTDGNTEAFF. The chain couples TRBV19 to TRBJ1-1; D gene uncertain. Germline CDR1 reads LNHDA; CDR2 reads SQIVND (reference sequence). V was cut by 8 bases and J by 1 base, with 14 bases left in between. The CDR3 is made up of 14 amino acids.

J is TRBJ2-7 and V is TRBV25-1, with 8 bases identical to TRBD1. CDR1 MGHDK and CDR2 SYGVNS come from the germline V gene. Germline trimming cut 3 bases from V and 5 bases from J; bases unmatched to any gene: 9. The CDR3 has 15 amino acids. This chain's CDR3 is CASSDLLTGAHEQYF. Here the CDR3 DNA reads TGTGCCAGCAGTGATCTGCTGACAGGGGCCCACGAGCAGTACTTC.

The chain links TRBV3-1 (or the pseudogene TRBV3-2) to TRBJ1-1; D gene ambiguous. V dropped 0 bases and J dropped 2 bases, with 16 bases sitting between them. CDR3 length equals 17 residues. The germline V gene has CDR1 LGHDT and CDR2 YNNKEL (reference sequence). The CDR3 DNA follows: TGTGCCAGCAGCCAAGACACCCATCTGAGTCTTAACACTGAAGCTTTCTTT. Protein: CASSQDTHLSLNTEAFF.

This chain links TRBV7-2 with TRBJ1-4; D not certain. This CDR3 region has 15 residues. Germline V gene sequence: CDR1 SGHTA, CDR2 FQGNSA. V lost 7 bases, J lost 6 bases, and 18 bases lay in between. The CDR3 DNA reads as TGTGCCAGCACCTACAGAACGGGAGGCGATGAAAAACTGTTTTTT. It codes for CASTYRTGGDEKLFF.

This chain links TRBV11-2 with TRBJ2-4; TRBD1 agrees at 7 bases. After removal of 5 bases from V and 1 base from J, the junction contained 8 bases not matched to a gene. The CDR3 contains 16 residues. Germline-derived CDR1 and CDR2 are SGHAT and FQNNGV. Written as DNA, the CDR3 is TGTGCCAGCAGCGCCGGGACAGCAGTTGCCAAAAACATTCAGTACTTC. It yields the protein CASSAGTAVAKNIQYF. The full variable domain, in which reference TRBV11-2 and TRBJ2-4 provide the parts outside the CDR3, is EAGVAQSPRYKIIEKRQSVAFWCNPISGHATLYWYQQILGQGPKLLIQFQNNGVVDDSQLPKDRFSAERLKGVDSTLKIQPAKLEDSAVYLCASSAGTAVAKNIQYFGAGTRLSVL.

The chain employs TRBV3-1 (or the pseudogene TRBV3-2) and TRBJ1-6, with D tentatively TRBD1 (5 bases). This CDR3 is 15 amino acids long. Trimming left V 1 base short and J 10 bases short, with 14 bases between. Germline-derived CDR1 and CDR2 are LGHDT and YNNKEL (reference sequence). The CDR3 reads CASSQAMQGLSPLHF. The CDR3 DNA is TGTGCCAGCAGCCAAGCTATGCAGGGTTTATCACCCCTCCACTTT.

The chain employs TRBV18 and TRBJ2-3; TRBD2 might be the D (6 bases). Germline loops: CDR1 KGHSH, CDR2 LQKENI. Deletions cut 3 bases from V and 4 bases from J, with 14 bases between. The CDR3 has 15 amino acids. The CDR3 DNA reads as TGTGCCAGCTCACCGAGGGAGGAGGCTTCAGATACGCAGTATTTT. Translated: CASSPREEASDTQYF.

V is TRBV30 and J is TRBJ2-7, with no clear D. Per the germline V gene, CDR1 is GTSNPN and CDR2 is SVGIG (reference sequence). Trimming took 0 bases from V and 6 from J, leaving 12 bases between them. The CDR3 spans 13 residues. The CDR3 nucleotides read TGTGCCTGGAGTGTTCCCCAGGTAGGCGAGCAGTACTTC. This translates into CAWSVPQVGEQYF.

This sequence joins TRBV6-5 and TRBJ2-1; D unclear. The germline gives CDR1 MNHEY, CDR2 SVGAGI. V gave up 6 bases and J gave up 8 bases, with 8 bases separating them. The CDR3 runs 11 residues. The CDR3 DNA follows: TGTGCCAGCAGGAACGAGTATGAGCAGTTCTTC. This gives the protein CASRNEYEQFF.

The chain uses TRBV9 and TRBJ2-2; D unresolved. Germline V gene lookup returns CDR1 SGDLS and CDR2 YYNGEE. This CDR3 spans 16 amino acids. Between the trimmed V and J ends, which lost 0 bases and 3 bases, there was a span of 12 bases. The CDR3, as DNA: TGTGCCAGCAGCGTAGAAGGGCAGCCCGACACCGGGGAGCTGTTTTTT. Protein: CASSVEGQPDTGELFF.

The chain links TRBV4-3 to TRBJ2-1; 12 nucleotides match TRBD2. V lost 0 bases and J lost 9; bases outside the gene matches: 6. The CDR3 sequence is 16 residues long. The germline CDR1 and CDR2 sequences are LGHNA and YSLEER. The CDR3 reads CASSQETASGRVEQFF. CDR3 DNA sequence: TGCGCCAGCAGCCAAGAGACGGCTAGCGGGAGGGTTGAGCAGTTCTTC.

The sample holds one count of this clone. The chain recombines TRBV19 with TRBJ1-1; D is perhaps TRBD1 (6 bases). CDR3 length: 13 residues. V was cut by 5 bases and J by 2 bases, with 9 bases left in between. Germline-derived CDR1 and CDR2 are LNHDA and SQIVND (reference sequence). CDR3: CASSWGGNTEAFF. The CDR3 DNA reads TGTGCCAGTAGTTGGGGGGGCAACACTGAAGCTTTCTTT.

Notes on this clone: A read error is possible here, since a much larger clone lies one base away. The same CDR3 can be traced to other DNA sequences in this sample. The chain combines TRBV7-9 with TRBJ1-1; 8 bases agree with TRBD1. The CDR3 has 13 amino acids. V lost 5 bases, J lost 4 bases, and 3 bases stayed unmatched. Germline CDR1 SEHNR, CDR2 FQNEAQ (reference sequence). CDR3: CASSPQGGTEAFF. For the CDR3, the DNA is TGTGCCAGCAGCCCACAGGGGGGCACTGAAGCTTTCTTT.

Note on this clone: In this CDR3 the conserved last residue, phenylalanine or tryptophan, is missing, so a read error is likely. The DNA is omitted, as the CDR3 cannot be located on it reliably, and the CDR3 follows TCRdb's listing. This chain joins TRBV5-1 and TRBJ2-3; the tabulated D call, TRBD2, remains unverified against the DNA. Termini included, the CDR3 measures 14 amino acids. CDR1 is SGHRS and CDR2 is YFSETQ in the germline V gene. The CDR3 sequence: CASSPLGLADPLES.

The rearrangement uses TRBV10-1 and TRBJ1-1; the match to TRBD1 covers 11 bases. The CDR3 is made up of 14 amino acids. Looked up from germline, CDR1 is WNHNN and CDR2 is SYGVQD (reference sequence). The V gene end was trimmed by 2 bases and the J gene end by 7 bases; junction bases not matched to a gene: 3. CDR3 nucleotides: TGCGCCAGCAGTGAGGGACAGGGGGCGAATGAAGCTTTCTTT. Translation: CASSEGQGANEAFF.

This clone was detected once. The V and J genes are TRBV5-4 and TRBJ1-3, with 10 bases matching TRBD1. The CDR3 spans 16 residues. CDR1 and CDR2 from the germline V gene are SGHNT and YYREEE (reference sequence). V shed 0 bases, J shed 7 bases, and the junction held 7 bases outside the gene matches. CDR3 region: CASSLGGPGQGNTIYF. In DNA form, the CDR3 reads TGTGCCAGCAGCTTGGGGGGACCGGGACAGGGGAACACCATATATTTT.

J is TRBJ2-3 and V is TRBV7-7; 7 bases are shared with TRBD1. CDR3 length equals 14 residues. Germline CDR1 is SSHAT and CDR2 is FNYEAQ (reference sequence). V was clipped by 3 bases and J by 2 bases; unmatched bases: 2. This CDR3 is CASSLGQNTDTQYF. The CDR3 DNA reads as TGTGCCAGCAGCTTGGGACAGAACACAGATACGCAGTATTTT.

This chain uses TRBV6-1 with TRBJ1-4; weak D call: TRBD1 (5 bases). Trimming pared 3 bases from V and 4 bases from J, leaving 18 bases between. This CDR3 spans 17 amino acids. CDR1 and CDR2 (germline): MNHNS, SASEGT. DNA for the CDR3: TGTGCCAGCAGTGATATTATGGGGACCTCCGATAATGAAAAACTGTTTTTT. Translation gives CASSDIMGTSDNEKLFF.

This chain links TRBV5-1 with TRBJ1-2; D is undetermined. This CDR3 has 14 amino acids. V was shortened by 2 bases and J by 0 bases, with 8 bases between the two germline ends. Germline lookup yields CDR1 SGHRS and CDR2 YFSETQ. CDR3 sequence: CASSFGDSNYGYTF. CDR3 in DNA: TGCGCCAGCAGCTTCGGAGACTCTAACTATGGCTACACCTTC.

The chain recombines TRBV9 with TRBJ2-3; 10 nucleotides agree with TRBD2. The CDR3 sequence is 15 residues long. Germline CDR1 reads SGDLS; CDR2 reads YYNGEE. V dropped 3 bases and J dropped 4; count of bases not matched to a gene: 5. The CDR3 is CASSASGGAPDTQYF. The DNA for the CDR3 is TGTGCCAGCAGCGCCAGCGGGGGGGCCCCAGATACGCAGTATTTT.

The chain joins TRBV13 to TRBJ2-3; a possible D gene is TRBD2 (7 bases). V lost 5 bases and J 1 base, leaving 19 bases between the germline ends. The CDR3 has 17 residues. Germline V gives CDR1 PRHDT, CDR2 FYEKMQ (reference sequence). CDR3 sequence reads: CASSAWWGRGGTDTQYF. CDR3 DNA sequence: TGTGCCAGCAGCGCCTGGTGGGGGAGGGGGGGCACAGATACGCAGTATTTT.

The chain combines TRBV5-1 with TRBJ2-7; tentatively, D is TRBD2 (6 bases). Germline CDR1 reads SGHRS; CDR2 reads YFSETQ. This CDR3 is built from 15 residues. V was clipped by 4 bases and J by 0 bases, with 14 bases between them. The CDR3 protein is CASSPFGGSSYEQYF. The CDR3 bases are TGCGCCAGCAGCCCCTTTGGGGGGAGCTCCTACGAGCAGTACTTC. The variable domain in full, completed from reference TRBV5-1 and TRBJ2-7, reads KAGVTQTPRYLIKTRGQQVTLSCSPISGHRSVSWYQQTPGQGLQFLFEYFSETQRNKGNFPGRFSGRQFSNSRSEMNVSTLELGDSALYLCASSPFGGSSYEQYFGPGTRLTVT.

The chain combines TRBV12-3 or TRBV12-4 with TRBJ2-1, with D perhaps matching TRBD1 (6 bases). The CDR3 length is 12 residues. Trimming stripped 5 bases from V and 5 bases from J, with 7 bases between. The CDR3 nucleotides read TGTGCCAGCAGTAGGGACAACAATGAGCAGTTCTTC. Protein: CASSRDNNEQFF.